Listed here are 14 T cell receptor beta chains from one sample, sequenced in a study of Graves' ophthalmopathy and Graves' hyperthyroidism. RNA transcripts provided the template for amplifying TCR beta CDR3 regions. An initial RT-PCR round employing HTBI primers preceded a second-round multiplex PCR. TCRdb reprocessed the multiplex PCR reads with MiXCR, giving one entry per CDR3 protein. The sample consists of approximately 640,000 distinct CDR3 sequences, about 38% of them appearing once. The specimen was peripheral blood. The receptor set was obtained from an adult man with Graves' ophthalmopathy.

There are a few counts of this clonotype. The rearrangement uses TRBV19 and TRBJ2-7; 9 nucleotides match TRBD1. Germline CDR1 reads LNHDA; CDR2 reads SQIVND (reference sequence). Unmatched junction bases numbered 2, after V lost 3 bases and J lost 2 bases. CDR3 length equals 14 residues. The CDR3 DNA reads as TGTGCCAGTAGTATGACAGGGGGTACCTACGAGCAGTACTTC. This codes for CASSMTGGTYEQYF. The whole variable domain, filled in from reference TRBV19 and TRBJ2-7, reads DGGITQSPKYLFRKEGQNVTLSCEQNLNHDAMYWYRQDPGQGLRLIYYSQIVNDFQKGDIAEGYSVSREKKESFPLTVTSAQKNPTAFYLCASSMTGGTYEQYFGPGTRLTVT.

The chain uses TRBV7-6 and TRBJ2-7; 8 positions agree with TRBD1. CDR1 and CDR2 (germline): SGHVS, FNYEAQ. The CDR3 consists of 13 residues. V lost 5 bases to trimming and J lost 3 bases; unmatched junction nucleotides: 3. CDR3 sequence reads: CASSMDRDYEQYF. CDR3 in DNA: TGTGCCAGCAGCATGGACAGGGACTACGAGCAGTACTTC.

V and J are TRBV20-1 and TRBJ1-1, with 9 bases matching TRBD1. This CDR3 has 14 residues. V shed 1 base and J 3 bases; nucleotides not matched to a gene: 3. The V gene's germline CDR1 is DFQATT and CDR2 SNEGSKA (reference sequence). This chain's CDR3 is CSARVQGAYTEAFF. The CDR3 nucleotides are TGCAGTGCTAGAGTACAGGGGGCGTACACTGAAGCTTTCTTT.

This sequence joins TRBV10-3 and TRBJ2-7; 10 bases align to TRBD1. The ends lost 2 bases at V and 6 bases at J; junction bases unmatched: 4. Per germline, CDR1 ENHRY and CDR2 SYGVKD. CDR3 length equals 14 residues. CDR3: CAISETRDRGEQYF. The CDR3 nucleotides are TGTGCCATCAGTGAGACCCGGGACAGGGGCGAGCAGTACTTC.

As regards this clonotype: This may be a read error, as it is one base from a much larger clone. It is likely a read error, because the conserved phenylalanine at the end of the CDR3 is missing. The gene calls are TRBV11-2 and TRBJ2-7, with D perhaps given as TRBD1 or TRBD2 (5 bases each). Germline assignment: CDR1 SGHAT and CDR2 FQNNGV. The CDR3 has 17 amino acids. Trimming left V 5 bases short and J 6 bases short, with 26 bases between. This chain's CDR3 is CASSQRGAGLIPGEQYL. CDR3 sequence (DNA): TGTGCCAGCAGCCAGAGGGGCGCAGGCCTAATTCCGGGCGAGCAGTACCTC.

About this clonotype itself: A much more abundant neighbour one base away suggests this may be a read error. The missing conserved phenylalanine or tryptophan at the end of this CDR3 makes a read error likely. The chain employs TRBV6-6 and TRBJ2-5; D gene ambiguous. The germline V gene encodes CDR1 MNHNY and CDR2 SVGAGI (reference sequence). CDR3 length equals 14 residues. V lost 4 bases and J lost 1, with 10 bases in between. CDR3 loop: CASSSANPQETQYV. DNA of the CDR3: TGTGCCAGCAGTTCAGCGAATCCCCAAGAGACCCAGTACGTC.

The chain combines TRBV12-3 or TRBV12-4 with TRBJ2-3; maybe TRBD2 (7 bases). The CDR3 is made up of 14 amino acids. V gave up 5 bases and J gave up 4 bases, with 13 bases separating them. CDR3: CASSEKGGADTQYF. The CDR3 DNA reads as TGTGCCAGCAGTGAAAAGGGGGGGGCAGATACGCAGTATTTT.

V and J are TRBV2 and TRBJ2-3, with 7 bases fitting TRBD1. Germline CDR1 reads SNHLY; CDR2 reads FYNNEI. V gave up 4 bases and J gave up 8 bases; unmatched junction bases: 3. This CDR3 has 12 amino acids. The CDR3 region is CASSGQGGTQYF. As DNA, the CDR3 is TGTGCCAGCAGTGGACAGGGCGGTACGCAGTATTTT.

V and J are TRBV4-1 and TRBJ2-7; 9 positions agree with TRBD2. From germline, CDR1 is MGHRA and CDR2 YSYEKL. Losses at the gene ends were 0 bases for V and 5 bases for J; bases not matched to a gene: 8. CDR3 length: 16 amino acids. The CDR3 loop reads CASSQERGGFEDEQYF. As DNA, the CDR3 is TGCGCCAGCAGCCAAGAGCGGGGGGGTTTTGAGGACGAGCAGTACTTC.

The chain employs TRBV7-2 and TRBJ2-7; tentatively, D is TRBD2 (6 bases). The CDR3 is 14 residues long. Per germline, CDR1 SGHTA and CDR2 FQGNSA. Trimming took 1 base from V and 4 from J, leaving 11 bases between them. In DNA form, the CDR3 reads TGTGCCAGCAGCTTAGGGACTACCAAATACGAGCAGTACTTC. Its protein product is CASSLGTTKYEQYF.

This clonotype was counted many times. The chain is built from TRBV7-2 and TRBJ1-2; tentatively, D is TRBD1 (5 bases). Germline assignment: CDR1 SGHTA and CDR2 FQGNSA. The CDR3 length is 14 residues. V lost 5 bases and J lost 3, with 13 bases in between. For the CDR3, the DNA is TGTGCCAGCAGCCTGGGGACCTTCCACTATGGCTACACCTTC. It yields the protein CASSLGTFHYGYTF. The full variable domain, its missing parts supplied by reference TRBV7-2 and TRBJ1-2, is GAGVSQSPSNKVTEKGKDVELRCDPISGHTALYWYRQSLGQGLEFLIYFQGNSAPDKSGLPSDRFSAERTGGSVSTLTIQRTQQEDSAVYLCASSLGTFHYGYTFGSGTRLTVV.

This clonotype has a count of ten or more. The rearrangement joins TRBV4-1 to TRBJ1-2, with TRBD1 matching 10 bases. The CDR3 is 14 residues long. Germline values: CDR1 MGHRA, CDR2 YSYEKL. V was clipped by 4 bases and J by 7 bases; unmatched bases: 6. CDR3 residues: CASSRDRGQFGYTF. The CDR3 nucleotides read TGCGCCAGCAGCCGGGACAGGGGCCAATTTGGCTACACCTTC.

This clonotype was picked up a small number of times. The chain uses TRBV20-1 and TRBJ2-7; D is possibly TRBD1 (6 bases). The germline V gene encodes CDR1 DFQATT and CDR2 SNEGSKA (reference sequence). CDR3 length: 13 residues. Trimming stripped 0 bases from V and 3 bases from J, with 9 bases between. DNA of the CDR3: TGCAGTGCTAGAGAGACGGGACACTACGAGCAGTACTTC. Its translation is CSARETGHYEQYF.

This rearrangement joins TRBV7-2 to TRBJ2-2; 13 nucleotides match TRBD2. The CDR3 sequence is 15 residues long. Germline CDR1 and CDR2: SGHTA and FQGNSA. The V gene end was trimmed by 5 bases and the J gene end by 14 bases; junction bases not matched to a gene: 11. CDR3 sequence (DNA): TGTGCCAGCAGCCAGGGGACTAGCGGGAAGGCTGGACTGTTTTTT. Its protein product is CASSQGTSGKAGLFF.